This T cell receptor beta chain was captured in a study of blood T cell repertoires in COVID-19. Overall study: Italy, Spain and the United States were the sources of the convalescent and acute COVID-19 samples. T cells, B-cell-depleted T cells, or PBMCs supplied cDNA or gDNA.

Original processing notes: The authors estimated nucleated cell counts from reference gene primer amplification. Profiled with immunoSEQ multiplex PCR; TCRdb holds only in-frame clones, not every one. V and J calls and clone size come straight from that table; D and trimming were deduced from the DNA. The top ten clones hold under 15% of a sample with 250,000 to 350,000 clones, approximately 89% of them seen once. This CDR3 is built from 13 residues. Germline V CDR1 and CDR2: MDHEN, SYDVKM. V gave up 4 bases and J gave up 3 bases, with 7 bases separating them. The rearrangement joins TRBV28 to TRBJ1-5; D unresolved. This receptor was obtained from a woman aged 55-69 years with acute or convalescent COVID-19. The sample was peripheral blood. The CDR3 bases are TGTGCCAGCAGTTCTACTTCCAATCAGCCCCAGCATTTT. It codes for CASSSTSNQPQHF.